These 31 T cell receptor beta chains were sequenced from one sample in a study of human T cells and chemical hapten exposure. Noted time point: patch test 2, 6 weeks after DPC sensitization. Treatment: therapeutic diphenylcyclopropenone sensitization with weekly scalp DPC. TCRdb called the RACE reads again in MiXCR, with one record for every CDR3 protein. Altogether approximately 120,000 distinct CDR3 sequences are present, approximately 8.8% being singletons, with the ten largest covering about 3.4%. The sample here was whole blood, taken in connection with sensitization to the hapten diphenylcyclopropenone (DPC). The receptors shown here come from a woman in her thirties or forties with alopecia areata. Some clones in this sample may be carry-over from other donors' samples.

The chain carries TRBV29-1 and TRBJ2-3, with D perhaps TRBD2 (7 bases). This CDR3 contains 16 residues. The V end was cut by 5 bases, the J end by 5 bases, with 23 bases between. Germline CDR1 and CDR2: SQVTM and ANQGSEA. CDR3 DNA sequence: TGCAGCGTTACCCGAAGTGTGGGGGGCGGGGGAGATACGCAGTATTTT. Its translation is CSVTRSVGGGGDTQYF.

This clonotype showed up just once. A much larger clone lies a single base off, so this may be a read error. The chain links TRBV7-9 to TRBJ1-3; TRBD1 aligns across 7 bases. The CDR3 contains 18 residues. The germline CDR1 and CDR2 sequences are SEHNR and FQNEAQ (reference sequence). Germline trimming cut 3 bases from V and 0 bases from J; bases unmatched to any gene: 11. CDR3 sequence: CASSFAGQWRGSGNTIYF. CDR3 nucleotides: TGTGCCAGCAGCTTCGCGGGACAGTGGAGGGGCTCTGGAAACACCATATATTTT.

The sample holds a few counts of this clonotype. The chain is built from TRBV6-5 and TRBJ1-2; no clear D gene. Germline V lookup: CDR1 MNHEY, CDR2 SVGAGI. Trimming took 3 bases from V and 0 from J, leaving 14 bases between them. The CDR3 length is 16 residues. CDR3 amino acids: CASSYQAGRTNYGYTF. DNA for the CDR3: TGTGCCAGCAGTTATCAGGCAGGCAGAACTAACTATGGCTACACCTTC.

The table lists this clonotype with many counts. The chain carries TRBV12-3 or TRBV12-4 and TRBJ2-3, with D perhaps TRBD2 (5 bases). Trimming stripped 3 bases from V and 4 bases from J, with 8 bases between. The CDR3 consists of 13 residues. CDR3 sequence: CASSFRGSDTQYF. In nucleotides, the CDR3 is TGTGCCAGCAGTTTCCGGGGTTCAGATACGCAGTATTTT.

This clonotype was seen at least ten times. This sequence joins TRBV6-6 and TRBJ2-7; 7 bases fit TRBD1. Germline loops: CDR1 MNHNY, CDR2 SVGAGI (reference sequence). This CDR3 comprises 13 residues. Trimming at V came to 5 bases and at J to 2 bases, leaving 3 bases not matched to a gene. The chain's CDR3 is CASSRDSTYEQYF. The CDR3 bases are TGTGCCAGCAGTAGGGACAGTACCTACGAGCAGTACTTC.

This clonotype appeared many times. The conserved final phenylalanine or tryptophan is absent from the CDR3, which likely points to a read error. The DNA is omitted, as the CDR3 cannot be located on it reliably, and the CDR3 follows TCRdb's listing. The chain uses TRBV12-3 or TRBV12-4 and TRBJ2-5; the D call TRBD1 from the table was never checked on the DNA. The CDR3 is 13 residues long, counting both termini. The CDR3 sequence: CASLSKPPGPQGA.

The chain's CDR3 is CASTTGRKSTDTQYF. CDR3 bases: TGTGCCAGCACCACGGGACGGAAAAGCACAGATACGCAGTATTTT. The V and J genes are TRBV6-5 and TRBJ2-3; the D gene could be TRBD1 or TRBD2 (5 bases each). CDR3 size: 15 residues. Trimming cost V 7 bases and J 0 bases, with 14 bases left between them. CDR1 and CDR2 (germline): MNHEY, SVGAGI.

The chain is built from TRBV24-1 and TRBJ1-2, with unresolved D. The germline V gene encodes CDR1 KGHDR and CDR2 SFDVKD. CDR3 length equals 12 residues. V was cut by 4 bases and J by 4 bases, with 6 bases left in between. CDR3 coding DNA: TGTGCCACCAGTGACAGCCCCTATGGCTACACCTTC. This codes for CATSDSPYGYTF.

In DNA form, the CDR3 reads TGTGCCAGCAGCTTAGATGAGGGGTATGGCTACACCTTC. It yields the protein CASSLDEGYGYTF. The chain links TRBV7-9 to TRBJ1-2; a weak D match, TRBD1 (5 bases). Trimming pared 1 base from V and 5 bases from J, leaving 8 bases between. The CDR3 extends over 13 amino acids. Per germline, CDR1 SEHNR and CDR2 FQNEAQ (reference sequence).

In this sample, this clonotype turned up a few times. This chain connects TRBV3-1 to TRBJ2-1, with 7 bases aligning to TRBD2. Per the germline V gene, CDR1 is LGHDT and CDR2 is YNNKEL (reference sequence). The V gene end was trimmed by 4 bases and the J gene end by 5 bases; junction bases not matched to a gene: 11. The CDR3 has 16 amino acids. As DNA, the CDR3 is TGTGCCAGCAGCCGACCTTCCGGGACTACTAACAATGAGCAGTTCTTC. This encodes CASSRPSGTTNNEQFF.

The CDR3 here is CASSELEGYYGYTF. The CDR3 DNA is TGTGCCAGCAGTGAATTGGAGGGGTACTATGGCTACACCTTC. The chain uses TRBV25-1 and TRBJ1-2, with a possible D match to TRBD1 (5 bases). Trimming took off 1 base at V and 3 bases at J, with 9 bases between the two ends. Germline CDR1 is MGHDK and CDR2 is SYGVNS. This CDR3 has 14 residues.

This clonotype was observed a handful of times. This chain connects TRBV7-2 to TRBJ2-7, with 7 nucleotides matching TRBD1. Germline V CDR1 and CDR2: SGHTA, FQGNSA. This CDR3 is built from 13 residues. J was trimmed by 5 bases and V by 8 bases; bases with no gene match: 9. CDR3 region: CASLSTGSDEQYF. In nucleotides, the CDR3 is TGTGCCAGCCTGTCGACAGGGTCAGACGAGCAGTACTTC.

The chain links TRBV24-1 to TRBJ2-2, with D unresolved. Per the germline V gene, CDR1 is KGHDR and CDR2 is SFDVKD. With 4 bases removed from V and 1 base from J, the gap between germline ends came to 6 bases. This CDR3 region has 14 residues. In DNA, the CDR3 is TGTGCCACCAGTGAAGCAGGGAACACCGGGGAGCTGTTTTTT. Its protein product is CATSEAGNTGELFF.

This clonotype was counted many times. The chain links TRBV4-3 to TRBJ1-1; 7 bases match TRBD1. In germline, CDR1 is LGHNA, CDR2 YSLEER. This CDR3 contains 15 residues. V lost 3 bases and J lost 5; bases outside the gene matches: 9. The CDR3 loop is CASSQQQGLDTEAFF. In DNA, the CDR3 is TGCGCCAGCAGCCAGCAACAGGGGTTGGATACTGAAGCTTTCTTT.

There are many counts of this clonotype. The chain combines TRBV4-3 with TRBJ1-2, with 10 bases aligning to TRBD1. The length of the CDR3 is 15 residues. With 2 bases clipped from V and 7 bases from J, the junction kept 7 bases outside the gene matches. The germline V gene has CDR1 LGHNA and CDR2 YSLEER. The CDR3 region is CASSQPGQGYSGYTF. In DNA, the CDR3 is TGCGCCAGCAGCCAACCGGGACAGGGGTATTCTGGCTACACCTTC.

This clonotype was detected only a few times. The CDR3 nucleotides read TGTGCCAGCAGCGGACAGGCCAAAAACATTCAGTACTTC. It codes for CASSGQAKNIQYF. J is TRBJ2-4 and V is TRBV4-2, with TRBD1 as a possible D gene (6 bases). Germline CDR1 and CDR2: LGHNA and YNFKEQ. This CDR3 comprises 13 residues. The V end lost 5 bases, the J end lost 1 base, and 6 bases lay between the germline ends.

This clonotype was seen ten or more times. The chain is built from TRBV5-1 and TRBJ1-2, with D tentatively TRBD1 (5 bases). The CDR3 contains 13 residues. CDR1 SGHRS and CDR2 YFSETQ come from the germline V gene. V lost 0 bases and J 8 bases, leaving 11 bases between the germline ends. The DNA for the CDR3 is TGCGCCAGCAGCTTGGGGGACCCAGGCGGCTACACCTTC. Translated: CASSLGDPGGYTF.

In its sample, this clonotype was seen a few times. The chain uses TRBV19 and TRBJ1-4, with TRBD1 as a possible D gene (6 bases). This CDR3 comprises 14 residues. Germline loops: CDR1 LNHDA, CDR2 SQIVND (reference sequence). V dropped 4 bases and J dropped 3 bases, with 9 bases sitting between them. For the CDR3, the DNA is TGTGCCAGTAGTACGGACAGTTCTAATGAAAAACTGTTTTTT. It encodes CASSTDSSNEKLFF. The whole variable domain, filled in from reference TRBV19 and TRBJ1-4, reads DGGITQSPKYLFRKEGQNVTLSCEQNLNHDAMYWYRQDPGQGLRLIYYSQIVNDFQKGDIAEGYSVSREKKESFPLTVTSAQKNPTAFYLCASSTDSSNEKLFFGSGTQLSVL.

This clonotype was observed a few times. V and J are TRBV30 and TRBJ1-2, with 10 bases fitting TRBD1. The germline gives CDR1 GTSNPN, CDR2 SVGIG (reference sequence). V trimming: 5 bases; J trimming: 6 bases; junction bases outside the gene matches: 6. The CDR3 is 13 amino acids. DNA of the CDR3: TGTGCCTGGGGGCGACAGGGGGCGCATGGCTACACCTTC. Its translation: CAWGRQGAHGYTF.

The rearrangement joins TRBV4-2 to TRBJ2-7, with 12 bases identical to TRBD2. CDR1 is LGHNA and CDR2 is YNFKEQ in the germline V gene. The CDR3 contains 16 residues. V gave up 4 bases and J gave up 1 base; unmatched junction bases: 5. DNA of the CDR3: TGTGCCAGCAGCCCTAGCGGGGGGGGGAATTCCTACGAGCAGTACTTC. Amino acids: CASSPSGGGNSYEQYF.

The chain employs TRBV19 and TRBJ2-7; D ambiguous. Trimming shortened V by 1 base and J by 3 bases, and 7 bases separated the two germline ends. Germline CDR1 is LNHDA and CDR2 is SQIVND (reference sequence). The CDR3 has 13 residues. CDR3: CASSIGLNYEQYF. The CDR3, as DNA: TGTGCCAGTAGTATAGGGCTAAACTACGAGCAGTACTTC. Variable domain in full (rest from reference TRBV19 and TRBJ2-7): DGGITQSPKYLFRKEGQNVTLSCEQNLNHDAMYWYRQDPGQGLRLIYYSQIVNDFQKGDIAEGYSVSREKKESFPLTVTSAQKNPTAFYLCASSIGLNYEQYFGPGTRLTVT.

In this sample, this clonotype turned up a few times. V and J are TRBV3-1 and TRBJ2-1, with TRBD2 identical over 11 bases. V was pared by 4 bases and J by 6 bases, with 5 bases of the junction left unmatched. The CDR3 sequence is 15 residues long. From germline, CDR1 is LGHDT and CDR2 YNNKEL (reference sequence). As DNA, the CDR3 is TGTGCCAGCAGCCGCCGGACTAGCGGGTTCAATGAGCAGTTCTTC. Amino acid sequence: CASSRRTSGFNEQFF.

CDR3 sequence reads: CASRSGGMETQYF. The DNA for the CDR3 is TGTGCCAGCAGGTCGGGGGGAATGGAGACCCAGTACTTC. The gene calls are TRBV28 and TRBJ2-5; 7 bases map to TRBD2. The length of the CDR3 is 13 residues. Trimming cost V 6 bases and J 5 bases; bases outside gene matches: 6. Germline loops: CDR1 MDHEN, CDR2 SYDVKM.

The V call is TRBV7-2, the J call TRBJ2-1; D unclear. Germline-derived CDR1 and CDR2 are SGHTA and FQGNSA. The V end lost 2 bases, the J end lost 6 bases, and 5 bases lay between the germline ends. The CDR3 length is 12 residues. CDR3 in DNA: TGTGCCAGCAGCTTATCGGCCAATGAGCAGTTCTTC. Protein product: CASSLSANEQFF.

V and J are TRBV5-1 and TRBJ2-2; 7 bases are a match to TRBD1. V shed 3 bases and J 8 bases; nucleotides not matched to a gene: 10. The CDR3 is made up of 15 amino acids. CDR1 SGHRS and CDR2 YFSETQ come from the germline V gene. The CDR3 DNA follows: TGCGCCAGCAGCTCAGGGACAGAACCCAGAGGGGAGCTGTTTTTT. Translated, it gives CASSSGTEPRGELFF.

The gene calls are TRBV29-1 and TRBJ2-1, with no clear D. The germline V and J ends were trimmed by 4 bases and 9 bases, with 1 base remaining between them. This CDR3 spans 8 amino acids. Germline V lookup: CDR1 SQVTM, CDR2 ANQGSEA. The CDR3 region has the DNA TGCAGCGTTGGTGAGCAGTTCTTC. This sequence encodes CSVGEQFF.

This clonotype was detected many times. V is TRBV6-2 or TRBV6-3 and J is TRBJ2-7; perhaps TRBD2 as D (6 bases). V was cut by 2 bases and J by 3 bases, with 20 bases left in between. From germline, CDR1 is MNHEY and CDR2 SVGEGT. The CDR3 sequence is 17 residues long. The CDR3 DNA reads TGTGCCAGCAGTTACGGGAGCGAGGGGACTCACTTCTACGAGCAGTACTTC. This translates into CASSYGSEGTHFYEQYF.

This clonotype was observed many times. This sequence joins TRBV2 and TRBJ2-2; D is unresolved. This CDR3 is built from 19 residues. V dropped 4 bases and J dropped 4 bases, with 25 bases sitting between them. The V gene's germline CDR1 is SNHLY and CDR2 FYNNEI. Here the CDR3 reads CASSGPLWMQHWGTGELFF. The DNA of the CDR3 is TGTGCCAGCAGTGGGCCCCTCTGGATGCAACATTGGGGCACCGGGGAGCTGTTTTTT.

The chain has TRBV7-9 and TRBJ2-1, with D tentatively TRBD2 (7 bases). Germline V lookup: CDR1 SEHNR, CDR2 FQNEAQ (reference sequence). The CDR3 runs 13 residues. V lost 5 bases, J lost 8 bases, and 13 bases lay in between. CDR3 in amino acids: CASSGGAGDEQFF. DNA of the CDR3: TGTGCCAGCAGCGGGGGCGCGGGGGATGAGCAGTTCTTC.

The chain couples TRBV5-1 to TRBJ2-1; 8 nucleotides line up with TRBD2. Germline V gene sequence: CDR1 SGHRS, CDR2 YFSETQ. V lost 4 bases to trimming and J lost 0 bases; unmatched junction nucleotides: 3. The CDR3 totals 15 residues. The CDR3 DNA reads as TGCGCCAGCAGCCGGGGGGGCCTCTCCTACAATGAGCAGTTCTTC. The encoded protein is CASSRGGLSYNEQFF.

This clonotype was seen at least ten times. The rearrangement uses TRBV28 and TRBJ2-7; D is possibly TRBD1 or TRBD2 (5 bases each). The length of the CDR3 is 15 residues. CDR1 is MDHEN and CDR2 is SYDVKM in the germline V gene. V lost 4 bases and J 2 bases, leaving 15 bases between the germline ends. The CDR3 sequence: CASSSGPLSPYEQYF. CDR3 sequence (DNA): TGTGCCAGCAGTTCGGGGCCCCTAAGCCCCTACGAGCAGTACTTC.